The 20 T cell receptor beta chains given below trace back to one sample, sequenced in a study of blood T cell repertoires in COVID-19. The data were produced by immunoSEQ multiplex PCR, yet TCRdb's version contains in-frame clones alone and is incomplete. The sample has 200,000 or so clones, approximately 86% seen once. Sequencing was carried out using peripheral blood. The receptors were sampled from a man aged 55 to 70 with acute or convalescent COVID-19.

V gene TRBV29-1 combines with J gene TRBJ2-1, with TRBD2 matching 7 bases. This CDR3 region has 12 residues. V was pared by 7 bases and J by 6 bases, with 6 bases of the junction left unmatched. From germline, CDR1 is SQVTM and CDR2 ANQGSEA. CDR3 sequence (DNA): TGCAGCGCCGAGGGAGGGACCAATGAGCAGTTCTTC. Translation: CSAEGGTNEQFF.

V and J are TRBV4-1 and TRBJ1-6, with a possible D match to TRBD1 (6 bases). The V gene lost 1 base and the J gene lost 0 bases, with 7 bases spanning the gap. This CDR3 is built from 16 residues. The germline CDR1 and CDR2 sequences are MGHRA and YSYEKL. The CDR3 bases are TGCGCCAGCAGCCAAGGCAGGGGCTCCTATAATTCACCCCTCCACTTT. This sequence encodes CASSQGRGSYNSPLHF.

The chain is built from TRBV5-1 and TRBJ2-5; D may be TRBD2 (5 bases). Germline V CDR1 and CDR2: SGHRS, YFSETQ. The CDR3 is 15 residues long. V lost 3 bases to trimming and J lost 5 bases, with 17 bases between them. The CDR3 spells CASSSGERSQETQYF. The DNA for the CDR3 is TGCGCCAGCAGCTCTGGGGAGCGGTCACAGGAGACCCAGTACTTC.

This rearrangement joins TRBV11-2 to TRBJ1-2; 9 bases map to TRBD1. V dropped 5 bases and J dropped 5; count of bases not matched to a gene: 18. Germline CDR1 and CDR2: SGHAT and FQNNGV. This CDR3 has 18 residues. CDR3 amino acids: CASSAPAGTGNLRYGYTF. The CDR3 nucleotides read TGTGCCAGCAGCGCTCCGGCCGGGACAGGGAATTTACGGTATGGCTACACCTTC.

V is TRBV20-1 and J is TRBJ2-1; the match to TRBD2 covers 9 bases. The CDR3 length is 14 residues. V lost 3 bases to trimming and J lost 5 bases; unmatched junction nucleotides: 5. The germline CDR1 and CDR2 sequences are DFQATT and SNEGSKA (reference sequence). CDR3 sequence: CSASLAGLNNEQFF. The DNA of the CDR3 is TGCAGTGCTAGTCTAGCGGGGCTGAACAATGAGCAGTTCTTC.

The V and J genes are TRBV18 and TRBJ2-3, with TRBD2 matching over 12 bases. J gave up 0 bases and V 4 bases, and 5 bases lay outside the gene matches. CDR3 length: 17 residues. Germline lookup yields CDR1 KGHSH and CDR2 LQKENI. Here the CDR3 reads CASSLSTSGGSTDTQYF. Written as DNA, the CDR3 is TGTGCCAGCTCACTTTCGACTAGCGGGGGTAGCACAGATACGCAGTATTTT.

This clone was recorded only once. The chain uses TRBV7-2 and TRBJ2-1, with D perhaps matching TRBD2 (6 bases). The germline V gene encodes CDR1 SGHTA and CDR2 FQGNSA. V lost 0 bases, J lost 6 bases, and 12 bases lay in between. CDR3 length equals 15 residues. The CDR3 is CASSLARGGPNEQFF. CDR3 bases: TGTGCCAGCAGCTTAGCGCGCGGAGGGCCCAATGAGCAGTTCTTC.

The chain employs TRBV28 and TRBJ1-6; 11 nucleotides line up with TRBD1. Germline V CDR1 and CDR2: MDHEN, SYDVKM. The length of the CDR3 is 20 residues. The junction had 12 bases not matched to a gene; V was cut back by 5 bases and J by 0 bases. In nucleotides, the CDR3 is TGTGCCAGCAGTACTAGGCTGGACAGGGGGCGGAGCTCCTATAATTCACCCCTCCACTTT. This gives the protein CASSTRLDRGRSSYNSPLHF.

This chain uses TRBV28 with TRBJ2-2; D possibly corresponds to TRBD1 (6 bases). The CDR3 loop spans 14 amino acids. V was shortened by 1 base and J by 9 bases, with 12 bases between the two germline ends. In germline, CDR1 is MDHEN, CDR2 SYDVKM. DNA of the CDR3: TGTGCCAGCAGTTTATTGGCAGGGGCCAGGGAGCTGTTTTTT. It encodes CASSLLAGARELFF.

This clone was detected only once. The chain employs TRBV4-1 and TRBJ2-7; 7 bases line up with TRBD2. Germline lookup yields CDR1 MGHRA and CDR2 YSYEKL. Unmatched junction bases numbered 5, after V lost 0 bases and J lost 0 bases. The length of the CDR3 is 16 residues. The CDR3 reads CASSQEGGGSSYEQYF. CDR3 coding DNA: TGCGCCAGCAGCCAAGAGGGGGGAGGGAGCTCCTACGAGCAGTACTTC.

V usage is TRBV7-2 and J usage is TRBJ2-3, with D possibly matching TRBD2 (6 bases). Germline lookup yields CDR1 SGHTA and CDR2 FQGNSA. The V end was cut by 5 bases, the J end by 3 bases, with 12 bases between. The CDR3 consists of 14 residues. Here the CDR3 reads CASSRDFLTDTQYF. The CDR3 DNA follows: TGTGCCAGCAGCCGGGACTTTTTAACAGATACGCAGTATTTT.

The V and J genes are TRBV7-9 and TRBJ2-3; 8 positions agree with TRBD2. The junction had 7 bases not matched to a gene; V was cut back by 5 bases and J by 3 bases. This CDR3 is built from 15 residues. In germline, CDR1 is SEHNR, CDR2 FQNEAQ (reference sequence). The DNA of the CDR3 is TGTGCCAGCAGCCCGGTGGAGCGGGGGACAGATACGCAGTATTTT. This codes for CASSPVERGTDTQYF.

The CDR3 is CASSLRGTGFISPLHF. CDR3 nucleotides: TGTGCCAGCAGTTTAAGGGGAACAGGGTTTATCTCACCCCTCCACTTT. The chain links TRBV28 to TRBJ1-6; D possibly corresponds to TRBD1 (6 bases). In germline, CDR1 is MDHEN, CDR2 SYDVKM. V was shortened by 2 bases and J by 10 bases, with 18 bases between the two germline ends. The CDR3 has 16 amino acids.

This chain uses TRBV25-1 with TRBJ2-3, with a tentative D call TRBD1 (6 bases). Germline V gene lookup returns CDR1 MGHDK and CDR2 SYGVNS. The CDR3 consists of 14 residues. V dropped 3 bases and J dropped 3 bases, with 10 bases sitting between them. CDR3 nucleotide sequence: TGTGCCAGCAGTGATGGGGGCACAACAGATACGCAGTATTTT. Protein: CASSDGGTTDTQYF.

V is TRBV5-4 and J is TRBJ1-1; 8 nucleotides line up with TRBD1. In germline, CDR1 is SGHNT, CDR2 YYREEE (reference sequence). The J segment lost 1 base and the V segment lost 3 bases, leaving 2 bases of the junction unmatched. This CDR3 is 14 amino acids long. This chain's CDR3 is CASSSGGRNTEAFF. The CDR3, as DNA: TGTGCCAGCAGCTCAGGGGGCAGGAACACTGAAGCTTTCTTT.

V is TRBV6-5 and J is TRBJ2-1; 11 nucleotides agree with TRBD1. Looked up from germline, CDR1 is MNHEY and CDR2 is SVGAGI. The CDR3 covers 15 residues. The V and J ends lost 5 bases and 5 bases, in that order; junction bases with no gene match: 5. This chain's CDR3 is CASSPGQGGNNEQFF. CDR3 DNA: TGTGCCAGCAGTCCGGGACAGGGGGGAAACAATGAGCAGTTCTTC.

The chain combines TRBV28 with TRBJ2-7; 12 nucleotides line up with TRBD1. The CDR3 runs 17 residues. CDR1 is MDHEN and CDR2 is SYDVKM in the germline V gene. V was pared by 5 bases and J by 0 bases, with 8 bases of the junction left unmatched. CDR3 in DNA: TGTGCCAGCAGTCCTGGGACAGGGGGCCTCAACTCCTACGAGCAGTACTTC. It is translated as CASSPGTGGLNSYEQYF. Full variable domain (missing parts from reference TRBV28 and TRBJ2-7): DVKVTQSSRYLVKRTGEKVFLECVQDMDHENMFWYRQDPGLGLRLIYFSYDVKMKEKGDIPEGYSVSREKKERFSLILESASTNQTSMYLCASSPGTGGLNSYEQYFGPGTRLTVT.

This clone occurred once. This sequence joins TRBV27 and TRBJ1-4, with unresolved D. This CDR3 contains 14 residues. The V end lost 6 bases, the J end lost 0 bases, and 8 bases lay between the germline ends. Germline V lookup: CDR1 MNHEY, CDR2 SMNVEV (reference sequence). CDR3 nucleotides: TGTGCCAGCAGCCGGAGAGCAACTAATGAAAAACTGTTTTTT. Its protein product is CASSRRATNEKLFF.

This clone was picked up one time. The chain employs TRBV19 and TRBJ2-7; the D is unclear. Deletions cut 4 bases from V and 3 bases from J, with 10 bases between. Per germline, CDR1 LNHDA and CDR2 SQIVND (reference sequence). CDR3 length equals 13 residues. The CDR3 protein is CASSRGTDYEQYF. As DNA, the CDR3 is TGTGCCAGTAGTAGAGGTACCGACTACGAGCAGTACTTC.

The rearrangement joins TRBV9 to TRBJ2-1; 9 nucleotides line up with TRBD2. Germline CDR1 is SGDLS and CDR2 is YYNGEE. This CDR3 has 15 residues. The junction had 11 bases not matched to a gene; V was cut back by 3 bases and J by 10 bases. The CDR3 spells CASSDRERGVGEQFF. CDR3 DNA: TGTGCCAGCAGCGATCGAGAGCGGGGGGTTGGCGAGCAGTTCTTC. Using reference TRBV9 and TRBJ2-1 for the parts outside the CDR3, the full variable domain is DSGVTQTPKHLITATGQRVTLRCSPRSGDLSVYWYQQSLDQGLQFLIQYYNGEERAKGNILERFSAQQFPDLHSELNLSSLELGDSALYFCASSDRERGVGEQFFGPGTRLTVL.